Detailed here is one T cell receptor beta chain. CDR1 and CDR2 (germline): SGHRS, YFSETQ. V gave up 3 bases and J gave up 1 base, with 8 bases separating them. CDR3 length: 13 amino acids. The data originate from a study of blood T cell repertoires in COVID-19. Study information: T cells, B-cell-depleted T cells, or PBMCs supplied cDNA or gDNA.

This table comes from immunoSEQ multiplex PCR, and its TCRdb copy is limited to in-frame clones, with some not included. The sample includes under 150,000 clones, 80% to 85% seen only once; the top ten take 4%. The chain is built from TRBV5-1 and TRBJ2-7; D remains ambiguous. The sequence was obtained from a woman in her sixties with acute or convalescent COVID-19. Sequenced sample: peripheral blood. The CDR3 is CASSSTDSYEQYF. The CDR3 DNA reads as TGCGCCAGCAGCTCAACAGATTCCTACGAGCAGTACTTC.